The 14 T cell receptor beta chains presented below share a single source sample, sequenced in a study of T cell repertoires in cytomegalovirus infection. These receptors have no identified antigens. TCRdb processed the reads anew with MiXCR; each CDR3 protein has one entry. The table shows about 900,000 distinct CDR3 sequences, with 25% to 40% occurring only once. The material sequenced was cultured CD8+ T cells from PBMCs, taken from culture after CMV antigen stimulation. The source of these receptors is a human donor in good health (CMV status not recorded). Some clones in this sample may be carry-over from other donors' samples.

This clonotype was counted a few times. CDR3 in DNA: TGTGCCATCAACGGAGCGGGGAAAAATGAGCAGTTCTTC. Its protein is CAINGAGKNEQFF. J is TRBJ2-1 and V is TRBV10-3; 7 bases line up with TRBD2. The CDR3 spans 13 residues. The germline V gene has CDR1 ENHRY and CDR2 SYGVKD. V lost 7 bases to trimming and J lost 7 bases; unmatched junction nucleotides: 7.

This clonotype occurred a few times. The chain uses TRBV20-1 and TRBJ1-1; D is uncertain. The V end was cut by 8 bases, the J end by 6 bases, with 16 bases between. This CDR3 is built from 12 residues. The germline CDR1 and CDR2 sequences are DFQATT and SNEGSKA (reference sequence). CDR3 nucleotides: TGCAGTCCGGGTTTTGGGGAACCTGAAGCTTTCTTT. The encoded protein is CSPGFGEPEAFF.

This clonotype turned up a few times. CDR3 nucleotide sequence: TGTGCCAGCAGTTTCGGAGGGAGACAGCAAGAGACCCAGTACTTC. Its protein is CASSFGGRQQETQYF. The rearrangement joins TRBV27 to TRBJ2-5; tentatively, D is TRBD2 (6 bases). V lost 3 bases and J lost 2, with 13 bases in between. The CDR3 runs 15 residues. The germline gives CDR1 MNHEY, CDR2 SMNVEV (reference sequence).

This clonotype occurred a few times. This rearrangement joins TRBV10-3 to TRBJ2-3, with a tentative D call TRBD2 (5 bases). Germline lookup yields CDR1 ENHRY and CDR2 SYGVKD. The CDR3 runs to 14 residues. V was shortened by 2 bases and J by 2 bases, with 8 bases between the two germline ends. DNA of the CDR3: TGTGCCATCAGTGAGAGAGGGTTCACAGATACGCAGTATTTT. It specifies CAISERGFTDTQYF.

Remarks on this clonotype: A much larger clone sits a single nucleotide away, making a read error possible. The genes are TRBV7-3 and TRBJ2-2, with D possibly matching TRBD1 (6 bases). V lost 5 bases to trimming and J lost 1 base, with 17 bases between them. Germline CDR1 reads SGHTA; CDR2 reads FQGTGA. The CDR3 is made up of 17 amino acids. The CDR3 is CASSPAGTTLNTGELFF. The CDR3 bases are TGTGCCAGCAGCCCTGCCGGGACAACCTTGAACACCGGGGAGCTGTTTTTT.

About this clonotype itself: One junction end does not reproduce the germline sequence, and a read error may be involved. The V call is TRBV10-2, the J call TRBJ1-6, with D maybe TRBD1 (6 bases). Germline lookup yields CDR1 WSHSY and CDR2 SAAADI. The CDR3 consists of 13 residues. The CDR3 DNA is TGCGTCAGCAGTGATCAGGGGTACACACCCCTCCACTTT. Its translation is CVSSDQGYTPLHF.

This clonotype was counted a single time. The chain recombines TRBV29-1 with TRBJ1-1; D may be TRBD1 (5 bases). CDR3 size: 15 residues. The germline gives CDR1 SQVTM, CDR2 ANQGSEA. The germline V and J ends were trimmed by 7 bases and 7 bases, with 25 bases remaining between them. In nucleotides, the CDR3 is TGCAGCGCCGTAAGTCAGACCTTTCGAAGGGGTGAAGCTTTCTTT. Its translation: CSAVSQTFRRGEAFF.

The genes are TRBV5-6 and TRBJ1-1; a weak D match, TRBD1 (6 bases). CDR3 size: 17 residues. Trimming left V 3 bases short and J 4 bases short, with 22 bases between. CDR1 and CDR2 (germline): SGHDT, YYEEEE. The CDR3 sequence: CASSSFWGPGTPTEAFF. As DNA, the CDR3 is TGTGCCAGCAGCTCTTTTTGGGGTCCCGGGACACCCACTGAAGCTTTCTTT.

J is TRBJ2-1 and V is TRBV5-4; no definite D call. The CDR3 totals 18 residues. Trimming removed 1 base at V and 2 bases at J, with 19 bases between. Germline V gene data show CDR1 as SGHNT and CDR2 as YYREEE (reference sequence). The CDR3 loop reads CASSLYTDGVPPYNEQFF. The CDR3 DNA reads TGTGCCAGCAGCTTGTATACAGATGGAGTTCCACCCTACAATGAGCAGTTCTTC.

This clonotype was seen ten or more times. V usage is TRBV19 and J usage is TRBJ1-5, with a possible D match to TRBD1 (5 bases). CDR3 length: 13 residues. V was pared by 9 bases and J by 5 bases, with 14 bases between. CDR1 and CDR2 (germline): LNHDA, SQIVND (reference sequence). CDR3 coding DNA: TGTGCCAGCCTCCGTGGGGGACATCAGCCCCAGCATTTT. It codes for CASLRGGHQPQHF.

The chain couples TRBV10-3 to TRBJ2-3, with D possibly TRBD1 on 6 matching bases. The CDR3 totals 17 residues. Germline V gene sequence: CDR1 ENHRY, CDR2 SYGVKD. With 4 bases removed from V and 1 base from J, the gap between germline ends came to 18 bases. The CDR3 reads CAISGSGQKRGTDTQYF. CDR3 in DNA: TGTGCCATCAGTGGATCGGGACAAAAAAGAGGCACAGATACGCAGTATTTT.

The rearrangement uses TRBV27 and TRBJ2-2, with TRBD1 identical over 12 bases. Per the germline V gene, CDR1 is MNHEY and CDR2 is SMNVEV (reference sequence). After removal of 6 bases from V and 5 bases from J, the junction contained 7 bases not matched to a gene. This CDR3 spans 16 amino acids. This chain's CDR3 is CASSGDRGLGTGELFF. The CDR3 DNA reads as TGTGCCAGCAGCGGGGACAGGGGGCTCGGGACCGGGGAGCTGTTTTTT.

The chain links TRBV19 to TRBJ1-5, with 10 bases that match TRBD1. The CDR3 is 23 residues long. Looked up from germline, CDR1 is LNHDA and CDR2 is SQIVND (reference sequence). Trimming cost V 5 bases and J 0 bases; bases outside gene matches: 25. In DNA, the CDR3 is TGTGCCAGTAGTCAATCCCGTCCGGGGGACAGGGGAAATATTGATACTAGCAATCAGCCCCAGCATTTT. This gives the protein CASSQSRPGDRGNIDTSNQPQHF.

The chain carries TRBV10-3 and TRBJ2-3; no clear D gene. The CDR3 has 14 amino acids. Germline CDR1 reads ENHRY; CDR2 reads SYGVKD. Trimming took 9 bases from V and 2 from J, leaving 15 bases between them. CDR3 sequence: CAIFDWDFTDTQYF. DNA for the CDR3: TGTGCCATTTTCGACTGGGATTTCACAGATACGCAGTATTTT.